This T cell receptor beta chain appears in the sequencing data of a study of CD8 T cells in Susac syndrome. Looking at the study overall: Patients with Susac syndrome were, at the time of blood collection, therapy-naive, maintained on corticosteroids, or maintained on intravenous immunoglobulin alone. Study findings and constraints: Clonal expansion involving Susac CD8+ cells peaked in TEMRA cells and active patients. The study's TCR sequencing and HLA analysis drew on a certain number of individuals. That number was acknowledged as relatively small.

CD8+ and CD4+ T cells circulating in blood were sequenced for TCR beta. Reverse transcription of about 0.45 to 1 ug RNA was performed with random hexamers. From the immunoSEQ multiplex PCR reads, TCRdb called clonotypes with MiXCR, one entry per CDR3 protein. The sample consists of approximately 190,000 distinct CDR3 sequences, roughly 94% of them appearing once. As to this clonotype: Its antigen is unknown.

Trimming stripped 4 bases from V and 0 bases from J, with 9 bases between. CDR1 is GTSNPN and CDR2 is SVGIG in the germline V gene (reference sequence). The length of the CDR3 is 14 residues. The receptor was isolated from a human donor with Susac syndrome. The J gene is TRBJ2-2, the V gene TRBV30; D is possibly TRBD1 (6 bases). The specimen was CD8+ T cells from PBMCs. The CDR3 nucleotides are TGTGCCTGGAAGGGGGAGCCGAACACCGGGGAGCTGTTTTTT. The encoded protein is CAWKGEPNTGELFF.